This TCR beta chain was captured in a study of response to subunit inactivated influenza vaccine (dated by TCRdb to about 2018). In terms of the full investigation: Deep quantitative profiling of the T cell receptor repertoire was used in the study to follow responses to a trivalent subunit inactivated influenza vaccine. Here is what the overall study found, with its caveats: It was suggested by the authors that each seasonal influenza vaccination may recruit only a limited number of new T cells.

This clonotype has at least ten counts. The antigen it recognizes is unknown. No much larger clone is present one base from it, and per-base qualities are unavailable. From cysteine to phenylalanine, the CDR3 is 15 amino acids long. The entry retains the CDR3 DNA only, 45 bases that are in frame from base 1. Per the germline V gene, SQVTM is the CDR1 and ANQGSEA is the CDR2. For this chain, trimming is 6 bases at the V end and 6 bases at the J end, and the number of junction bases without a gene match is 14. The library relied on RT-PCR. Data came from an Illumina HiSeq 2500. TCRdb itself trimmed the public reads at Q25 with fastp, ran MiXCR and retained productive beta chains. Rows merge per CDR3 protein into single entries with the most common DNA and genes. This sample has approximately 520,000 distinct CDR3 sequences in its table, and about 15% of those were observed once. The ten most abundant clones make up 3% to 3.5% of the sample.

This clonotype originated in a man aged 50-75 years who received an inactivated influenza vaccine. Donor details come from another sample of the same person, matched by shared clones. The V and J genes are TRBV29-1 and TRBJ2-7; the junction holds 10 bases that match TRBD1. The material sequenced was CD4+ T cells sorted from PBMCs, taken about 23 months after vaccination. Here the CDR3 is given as CSVTTTGGASGEQYF. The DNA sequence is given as TGCAGCGTGACTACGACAGGGGGCGCGAGTGGCGAGCAGTACTTC.